These 28 T cell receptor beta chains share one sample of origin, sequenced in a study of OX40 agonist ivuxolimab in advanced cancers. The receptor library was made with the immunoSEQ multiplex PCR assay. The clones in this table, taken by TCRdb from immuneACCESS, are in-frame only. Not every clone is retained; where verified, under half of the shortfall comes from an unresolved V gene, and the cause of the rest is unknown. Recorded for this sample are tens of thousands of clones; approximately 90% of them occurred a single time. The ten most abundant clones make up roughly 6% of the sample. The starting material was CD4+ or CD8+ T cells sorted from blood, obtained in a trial of the OX40 agonist ivuxolimab. The source of these receptors is an adult with an advanced solid tumor such as melanoma, head and neck, liver or kidney cancer.

In its sample, this clone was seen once. V is TRBV27 and J is TRBJ2-2; D unclear. The V and J ends lost 8 bases and 2 bases respectively, with 9 bases between them. Germline CDR1 MNHEY, CDR2 SMNVEV (reference sequence). The CDR3 is 13 residues long. The CDR3 DNA reads TGTGCCAGCGGCCACACCAACACCGGGGAGCTGTTTTTT. Protein sequence: CASGHTNTGELFF.

The chain uses TRBV6-5 and TRBJ2-7; no clear D. Between the trimmed V and J ends, which lost 4 bases and 0 bases, there was a span of 7 bases. Germline lookup yields CDR1 MNHEY and CDR2 SVGAGI. The CDR3 has 13 residues. The CDR3 DNA reads as TGTGCCAGCAGTTTGGGCAGCTCCTACGAGCAGTACTTC. Translating it yields CASSLGSSYEQYF.

This clone was recorded only once. The chain combines TRBV5-6 with TRBJ2-3; no clear D. Germline V gene lookup returns CDR1 SGHDT and CDR2 YYEEEE. CDR3 length: 12 amino acids. V shed 4 bases and J shed 4 bases, with 7 bases lying between them. The CDR3 here is CASSRRADTQYF. CDR3 in DNA: TGTGCCAGCAGCCGCCGTGCAGATACGCAGTATTTT. Variable domain in full (rest from reference TRBV5-6 and TRBJ2-3): DAGVTQSPTHLIKTRGQQVTLRCSPKSGHDTVSWYQQALGQGPQFIFQYYEEEERQRGNFPDRFSGHQFPNYSSELNVNALLLGDSALYLCASSRRADTQYFGPGTRLTVL.

This clone was seen once. The rearrangement joins TRBV4-2 to TRBJ2-7, with no clear D. The CDR3 consists of 15 residues. Germline V gene lookup returns CDR1 LGHNA and CDR2 YNFKEQ. V was pared by 0 bases and J by 2 bases, with 11 bases between. CDR3: CASSQEEAATYEQYF. CDR3 coding DNA: TGTGCCAGCAGCCAAGAAGAGGCAGCCACCTACGAGCAGTACTTC.

The CDR3, as DNA: TGCGCCAGCAGCCAAGATTTGGTGAACACTGAAGCTTTCTTT. This codes for CASSQDLVNTEAFF. V is TRBV4-3 and J is TRBJ1-1; no definite D call. The CDR3 consists of 14 residues. Per the germline V gene, CDR1 is LGHNA and CDR2 is YSLEER. V dropped 0 bases and J dropped 0 bases, with 5 bases sitting between them.

The CDR3: CASSLGQGSNQPQHF. The CDR3 DNA sequence: TGTGCCAGCAGCTTAGGACAGGGAAGCAATCAGCCCCAGCATTTT. This chain joins TRBV7-9 and TRBJ1-5, with 7 bases lining up with TRBD1. CDR1 is SEHNR, CDR2 FQNEAQ, per germline (reference sequence). After removal of 1 base from V and 1 base from J, the junction contained 1 base not matched to a gene. This CDR3 comprises 15 residues.

The genes are TRBV9 and TRBJ2-1; D not certain. Germline V gene lookup returns CDR1 SGDLS and CDR2 YYNGEE. V lost 0 bases and J 0 bases, leaving 7 bases between the germline ends. The CDR3 consists of 15 residues. In nucleotides, the CDR3 is TGTGCCAGCAGCGTAGTACACAGCTCCTACAATGAGCAGTTCTTC. Its translation is CASSVVHSSYNEQFF.

The chain is built from TRBV14 and TRBJ2-3; the D gene is possibly TRBD2 (5 bases). V was pared by 6 bases and J by 5 bases, with 9 bases between. Germline V gives CDR1 SGHDN, CDR2 FVKESK. CDR3 length: 12 amino acids. This CDR3 is CASRGVRDTQYF. Written as DNA, the CDR3 is TGTGCCAGCAGGGGAGTACGAGATACGCAGTATTTT.

The chain combines TRBV9 with TRBJ1-1, with a weak D call TRBD1 (5 bases). Trimming took off 0 bases at V and 5 bases at J, with 14 bases between the two ends. In germline, CDR1 is SGDLS, CDR2 YYNGEE. The CDR3 contains 15 residues. The CDR3 spells CASSVEAWGGTEAFF. CDR3 nucleotides: TGTGCCAGCAGCGTAGAAGCCTGGGGGGGGACTGAAGCTTTCTTT.

This rearrangement joins TRBV30 to TRBJ1-2, with 7 nucleotides matching TRBD1. This CDR3 has 14 residues. V lost 7 bases and J lost 2; bases outside the gene matches: 10. Germline CDR1 and CDR2: GTSNPN and SVGIG (reference sequence). For the CDR3, the DNA is TGTGCCTCACTTTGGACAGGAGAAAACTATGGCTACACCTTC. This encodes CASLWTGENYGYTF.

The CDR3 protein is CASSIRQSSYNSPLHF. Here the CDR3 DNA reads TGTGCCAGTAGTATTCGCCAGAGCTCCTATAATTCACCCCTCCACTTT. The genes are TRBV19 and TRBJ1-6; D unclear. Trimming removed 3 bases from V and 0 bases from J, with 9 bases in between. The CDR3 runs to 16 residues. CDR1 and CDR2 (germline): LNHDA, SQIVND (reference sequence).

This chain connects TRBV7-6 to TRBJ2-2; TRBD1 aligns across 10 bases. The germline V gene encodes CDR1 SGHVS and CDR2 FNYEAQ. V was clipped by 5 bases and J by 4 bases; unmatched bases: 4. This CDR3 has 15 residues. The CDR3 DNA follows: TGTGCCAGCAGCCCCGGGACAGGGGCCACCGGGGAGCTGTTTTTT. Residues: CASSPGTGATGELFF.

The chain recombines TRBV27 with TRBJ2-7; D remains ambiguous. The CDR3 length is 14 residues. The V gene lost 5 bases and the J gene lost 6 bases, with 17 bases spanning the gap. Germline CDR1 is MNHEY and CDR2 is SMNVEV (reference sequence). The CDR3 coding sequence is TGTGCCAGCAGTCCGACGGGCAGTCCCAGCGAGCAGTACTTC. It codes for CASSPTGSPSEQYF.

With regard to this clone: Other DNA sequences in this specimen translate into the identical CDR3. This chain joins TRBV11-1 and TRBJ2-7; D uncertain. This CDR3 comprises 12 residues. V gave up 1 base and J gave up 5 bases, with 6 bases separating them. Germline-derived CDR1 and CDR2 are SGHAT and FQDESV (reference sequence). CDR3 protein: CASSLGGHEQYF. The CDR3 DNA follows: TGTGCCAGCAGCTTAGGGGGTCACGAGCAGTACTTC.

The V gene is TRBV14, the J gene TRBJ2-1, with 8 bases aligning to TRBD1. Germline-derived CDR1 and CDR2 are SGHDN and FVKESK. This CDR3 is 13 amino acids long. Trimming took 2 bases from V and 6 from J; bases not matched to a gene: 0. CDR3 bases: TGTGCCAGCAGCCAAACAGGGGGCAATGAGCAGTTCTTC. Translation gives CASSQTGGNEQFF.

In regard to this clone: Additional DNA sequences in this sample encode the identical CDR3. The chain links TRBV9 to TRBJ1-5, with no clear D. Trimming took 0 bases from V and 0 from J, leaving 7 bases between them. Germline CDR1 and CDR2: SGDLS and YYNGEE. This CDR3 is built from 15 residues. This chain's CDR3 is CASSVGGNSNQPQHF. The CDR3 coding sequence is TGTGCCAGCAGCGTAGGCGGTAATAGCAATCAGCCCCAGCATTTT.

The V call is TRBV7-2, the J call TRBJ2-5; D gene uncertain. The J call is doubtful: the DNA matches TRBJ2-7 better. Germline CDR1 is SGHTA and CDR2 is FQGNSA. The CDR3 has 15 residues. CDR3 sequence (DNA): TGTGCCAGCAAGCCCGCAACGGACGGCTTCTACGAGCAGTACTTC. Translation gives CASKPATDGFYEQYF.

This chain connects TRBV4-2 to TRBJ2-7, with D perhaps TRBD2 (5 bases). CDR1 LGHNA and CDR2 YNFKEQ come from the germline V gene. The CDR3 length is 14 residues. Trimming shortened V by 0 bases and J by 3 bases, and 9 bases separated the two germline ends. The CDR3 is CASSQEGEGYEQYF. The DNA of the CDR3 is TGTGCCAGCAGCCAAGAGGGAGAAGGCTACGAGCAGTACTTC.

The chain uses TRBV4-2 and TRBJ2-3; D gene ambiguous. Deletions cut 1 base from V and 2 bases from J, with 13 bases between. The CDR3 has 16 residues. Germline-derived CDR1 and CDR2 are LGHNA and YNFKEQ. CDR3 protein: CASSQVKPAITDTQYF. CDR3 coding DNA: TGTGCCAGCAGCCAAGTAAAGCCAGCGATCACAGATACGCAGTATTTT.

The gene calls are TRBV7-9 and TRBJ2-7; D not certain. The germline V gene has CDR1 SEHNR and CDR2 FQNEAQ (reference sequence). V shed 5 bases and J shed 3 bases, with 17 bases lying between them. The length of the CDR3 is 15 residues. CDR3 bases: TGTGCCAGCAGCGCTGAGTACGGGCCGAACTACGAGCAGTACTTC. Its protein is CASSAEYGPNYEQYF.

The chain recombines TRBV27 with TRBJ2-1; no clear D gene. The V end was cut by 5 bases, the J end by 5 bases, with 10 bases between. This CDR3 spans 13 amino acids. Looked up from germline, CDR1 is MNHEY and CDR2 is SMNVEV (reference sequence). The CDR3 protein is CASSPYNHNEQFF. Here the CDR3 DNA reads TGTGCCAGCAGTCCCTACAATCACAATGAGCAGTTCTTC.

The CDR3 sequence: CASSSGGSSYEQYF. The CDR3 region has the DNA TGTGCCAGTTCTAGTGGGGGATCGTCCTACGAGCAGTACTTC. The genes are TRBV19 and TRBJ2-7; D is possibly TRBD1 or TRBD2 (5 bases each). This CDR3 region has 14 residues. V lost 8 bases, J lost 1 base, and 15 bases lay in between. Germline V CDR1 and CDR2: LNHDA, SQIVND (reference sequence).

The chain has TRBV5-1 and TRBJ1-1; 7 bases align to TRBD1. This CDR3 region has 18 residues. Germline V gene lookup returns CDR1 SGHRS and CDR2 YFSETQ. The ends lost 0 bases at V and 0 bases at J; junction bases unmatched: 11. In DNA form, the CDR3 reads TGCGCCAGCAGCTTGGACGACAGGGAGTGGGGTATGAACACTGAAGCTTTCTTT. Amino acid sequence: CASSLDDREWGMNTEAFF.

J is TRBJ2-5 and V is TRBV4-1; unclear D gene. The J call is in doubt because the DNA end fits TRBJ2-7 better. The CDR3 totals 14 residues. The germline gives CDR1 MGHRA, CDR2 YSYEKL. DNA for the CDR3: TGCGCCAGCAGCCGATTATTCCCGGCCTACGAGCAGTACTTC. The encoded protein is CASSRLFPAYEQYF.

The chain combines TRBV4-3 with TRBJ1-1; a weak D match, TRBD1 (6 bases). Germline V gives CDR1 LGHNA, CDR2 YSLEER. CDR3 length equals 15 residues. V lost 1 base to trimming and J lost 4 bases, with 13 bases between them. The CDR3 is CASSQALTGPTEAFF. The CDR3 nucleotides read TGCGCCAGCAGCCAAGCATTGACAGGCCCCACTGAAGCTTTCTTT.

The chain carries TRBV29-1 and TRBJ2-7; 7 nucleotides agree with TRBD2. V was clipped by 2 bases and J by 3 bases; unmatched bases: 4. CDR3 length equals 13 residues. Germline lookup yields CDR1 SQVTM and CDR2 ANQGSEA. The CDR3 nucleotides read TGCAGCGTTGAAATAGCGGGCCGCTACGAGCAGTACTTC. Protein: CSVEIAGRYEQYF.

The rearrangement joins TRBV4-3 to TRBJ2-6, with a possible D match to TRBD1 (6 bases). V shed 0 bases and J shed 0 bases, with 18 bases lying between them. This CDR3 is built from 20 residues. CDR1 is LGHNA, CDR2 YSLEER, per germline. For the CDR3, the DNA is TGCGCCAGCAGCCAAGAGGAGCACAGGGCTTACGTCTCTGGGGCCAACGTCCTGACTTTC. The encoded protein is CASSQEEHRAYVSGANVLTF.

The chain couples TRBV27 to TRBJ2-7, with TRBD1 matching over 7 bases. The CDR3 has 14 amino acids. Looked up from germline, CDR1 is MNHEY and CDR2 is SMNVEV (reference sequence). Trimming at V came to 4 bases and at J to 2 bases, leaving 5 bases not matched to a gene. This CDR3 reads CASSSYQGAYEQYF. CDR3 sequence (DNA): TGTGCCAGCAGTTCCTATCAGGGGGCCTACGAGCAGTACTTC.